A selection of T cell receptor beta chains follows, all from one sample in a study of a mutant IDH1 vaccine in newly diagnosed glioma. These receptors are not linked to any known antigen. Here immunoSEQ multiplex PCR was the method, and the copy in TCRdb shows in-frame clones only, minus some. This repertoire shows roughly 120,000 clones, roughly 90% found once; its top ten account for 0.5% to 0.65%. The sequences come from PBMCs, collected from a glioma patient whose treatment included an IDH1 peptide vaccine. These receptors were taken from a woman aged 50 to 60 with glioma. The CDR3 runs from the conserved cysteine through the conserved F or W. D genes are given only for firm matches. A row's size may be missing; if present it is once, few, many or a size class.

CASSDSGRGRADTQYF	TGTGCCAGCAGTGACAGCGGGAGGGGGAGGGCAGATACGCAGTATTTT	NA	TRBV25-1	TRBJ2-3	TRBD2
CASSATGGSPPLHF	TGTGCCAGCAGCGCAACAGGGGGCAGTCCACCCCTCCACTTT	NA	TRBV6-1	TRBJ1-6	TRBD1
CSVLAVLNTGELFF	TGCAGCGTTTTAGCGGTGCTTAACACCGGGGAGCTGTTTTTT	few	TRBV29-1	TRBJ2-2	NA
CASSSGTADITEAFF	TGTGCCAGCTCATCCGGGACAGCGGATATCACTGAAGCTTTCTTT	NA	TRBV18	TRBJ1-1	TRBD1
CASTDSDFSTDTQYF	TGTGCCAGCACCGACTCTGACTTTAGCACAGATACGCAGTATTTT	NA	TRBV6-6	TRBJ2-3	NA
CASSWGAYGYTF	TGTGCCAGCAGCTGGGGTGCCTATGGCTACACCTTC	NA	TRBV28	TRBJ1-2	NA
CASSLSQFYGYTF	TGTGCCAGCAGCTTAAGCCAGTTCTATGGCTACACCTTC	once	TRBV7-2	TRBJ1-2	NA
CASSARGGSYNEQFF	TGTGCCAGCAGTGCAAGAGGCGGCTCCTACAATGAGCAGTTCTTC	NA	TRBV6-6	TRBJ2-1	NA
CASTRLMVNQPQHF	TGTGCCAGCACGCGGTTGATGGTAAATCAGCCCCAGCATTTT	NA	TRBV6-1	TRBJ1-5	NA
CASSPLMTGIVSYEQYF	TGTGCCAGCAGTCCCTTGATGACCGGGATAGTATCCTACGAGCAGTACTTC	once	TRBV28	TRBJ2-7	NA
CASSPGTALANEQFF	TGTGCCAGCAGTCCCGGGACAGCCCTGGCGAATGAGCAGTTCTTC	NA	TRBV27	TRBJ2-1	TRBD1
CASSLSGRGGDTQYF	TGTGCCAGCAGTTTATCGGGCAGGGGGGGAGATACGCAGTATTTT	NA	TRBV27	TRBJ2-3	NA
CASSLSPFTGELFF	TGTGCCAGCAGTTTATCCCCGTTCACCGGGGAGCTGTTTTTT	NA	TRBV27	TRBJ2-2	NA
CASSPTQLGPYEQYF	TGTGCCAGCAGCCCGACGCAATTAGGTCCCTACGAGCAGTACTTC	NA	TRBV11-2	TRBJ2-7	NA
CSVDTDTIANYGYTF	TGCAGCGTTGATACAGACACGATTGCTAACTATGGCTACACCTTC	NA	TRBV29-1	TRBJ1-2	NA
CASSLGLADRYNEQFF	TGCGCCAGCAGCCTAGGACTAGCGGACCGCTACAATGAGCAGTTCTTC	NA	TRBV4-1	TRBJ2-1	TRBD2
CASSFRDIKGYGYTF	TGTGCCAGCAGCTTCCGGGACATTAAGGGCTATGGCTACACCTTC	NA	TRBV11-2	TRBJ1-2	NA
CASSPRNRGSGELFF	TGTGCCAGCAGTCCCCGGAACAGGGGATCCGGGGAGCTGTTTTTT	NA	TRBV6-5	TRBJ2-2	TRBD1
CASSRQGGSYEQYF	TGTGCCAGCAGCCGACAGGGGGGTTCCTACGAGCAGTACTTC	NA	TRBV5-5	TRBJ2-7	TRBD1
CASSAGTGGIVTGELFF	TGCGCCAGCAGCGCTGGGACAGGGGGAATAGTAACCGGGGAGCTGTTTTTT	NA	TRBV5-1	TRBJ2-2	TRBD1
CAGRDTEAFF	TGTGCCGGGAGGGACACTGAAGCTTTCTTT	NA	TRBV30	TRBJ1-1	NA
CASGLVLSRDMRQSPSDGYTF	TGTGCTAGTGGTTTGGTACTATCTAGAGATATGAGGCAATCCCCCTCGGATGGCTACACCTTC	NA	TRBV12-5	TRBJ1-2	NA
CASRQLAGQETQYF	TGTGCCAGCCGGCAGCTAGCGGGGCAAGAGACCCAGTACTTC	NA	TRBV7-9	TRBJ2-5	TRBD2
CASSPDQGANEQYF	TGTGCCAGCTCACCCGACCAGGGGGCAAACGAGCAGTACTTC	NA	TRBV27	TRBJ2-7	TRBD1
CASSPGGPYEQYF	TGTGCCAGCAGTCCGGGAGGGCCCTACGAGCAGTACTTC	NA	TRBV6-5	TRBJ2-7	TRBD2
CAISEDKLPTDTQYF	TGTGCCATCAGTGAGGACAAACTACCCACAGATACGCAGTATTTT	NA	TRBV10-3	TRBJ2-3	NA
CASSSTPAGGDTQYF	TGTGCCAGCTCATCGACCCCAGCGGGAGGAGATACGCAGTATTTT	NA	TRBV18	TRBJ2-3	TRBD2
CASGEIWGSSGNTIYF	TGTGCCAGCGGGGAGATTTGGGGGAGCTCTGGAAACACCATATATTTT	once	TRBV28	TRBJ1-3	NA
CASSPTGLETQYF	TGTGCCAGCAGTCCGACAGGATTGGAGACCCAGTACTTC	NA	TRBV5-6	TRBJ2-5	NA
CATSRDQGGWQPQHF	TGTGCCACCAGCAGAGATCAAGGGGGCTGGCAGCCCCAGCATTTT	NA	TRBV15	TRBJ1-5	TRBD1
CASSKSWGDSLTNTGELFF	TGTGCCAGTAGCAAGAGTTGGGGGGACAGCCTTACGAACACCGGGGAGCTGTTTTTT	NA	TRBV19	TRBJ2-2	NA
CASSRGTGGGNTIYF	TGCGCCAGCAGCCGAGGGACAGGGGGTGGAAACACCATATATTTT	NA	TRBV5-1	TRBJ1-3	TRBD1
CASSSSHNEQFF	TGTGCCAGCAGTTCCTCTCACAATGAGCAGTTCTTC	NA	TRBV28	TRBJ2-1	NA
CASSVGDSHYGYTF	TGTGCCAGCAGCGTAGGTGACAGCCACTATGGCTACACCTTC	once	TRBV9	TRBJ1-2	NA
CASRGVTPGSPLHF	TGTGCCAGCAGAGGGGTTACCCCGGGGTCACCCCTCCACTTT	NA	TRBV6-5	TRBJ1-6	NA
CASSTGQGPEQYF	TGCGCCAGCAGCACAGGACAGGGGCCCGAGCAGTACTTC	NA	TRBV5-1	TRBJ2-7	TRBD1
CATFGGPRRQFF	TGTGCCACTTTCGGGGGGCCTCGTAGGCAGTTCTTC	NA	TRBV28	TRBJ2-1	NA
CASSPSRGRTEAFF	TGTGCCAGCAGCCCCAGCAGGGGGAGGACTGAAGCTTTCTTT	NA	TRBV7-9	TRBJ1-1	TRBD1
CASSRDEKDTQYF	TGTGCCAGCAGCCGCGACGAGAAAGATACGCAGTATTTT	NA	TRBV6-5	TRBJ2-3	NA
CASSQVGSTDTQYF	TGCGCCAGCAGCCAAGTGGGGAGCACAGATACGCAGTATTTT	NA	TRBV4-1	TRBJ2-3	NA
CASSDSQMTSGRGPGELFF	TGTGCCAGCAGTGACAGCCAAATGACTAGCGGGAGAGGTCCCGGGGAGCTGTTTTTT	once	TRBV9	TRBJ2-2	TRBD2
CASSATGANTGELFF	TGTGCCAGCAGCGCGACAGGGGCGAACACCGGGGAGCTGTTTTTT	NA	TRBV9	TRBJ2-2	TRBD1
CASTTSREQFF	TGTGCCAGCACCACCTCGCGGGAGCAGTTCTTC	once	TRBV6-6	TRBJ2-1	NA
CASSDYRGISYEQYF	TGTGCCAGCAGTGATTACAGGGGAATCTCCTACGAGCAGTACTTC	once	TRBV6-1	TRBJ2-7	TRBD1
CAWSVRAEGYGGSPLHF	TGTGCCTGGAGTGTACGGGCAGAAGGCTATGGGGGTTCACCCCTCCACTTT	NA	TRBV30	TRBJ1-6	NA